This TCR beta chain originates from a study of cytomegalovirus exposure and HLA in healthy donors. V shed 2 bases and J shed 1 base, with 9 bases lying between them. The CDR3 runs to 15 residues. Per the germline V gene, CDR1 is SGHTA and CDR2 is FQGNSA. Use of 60 Vbeta and 13 Jbeta primers characterized the PCR. Sequencing was performed with immunoSEQ multiplex PCR; in TCRdb, only in-frame clones are kept and a portion is missing. There are about 170,000 clones in the sample, with approximately 0.8% held by the top ten. This clonotype was obtained from a woman under 30 in good health and CMV-seropositive. V is TRBV7-2 and J is TRBJ1-3, with D maybe TRBD1 (5 bases). Sequenced input: PBMCs. The CDR3 loop reads CASSLSGGSGNTIYF. CDR3 DNA sequence: TGTGCCAGCAGCTTATCGGGGGGGTCTGGAAACACCATATATTTT.